The 24 T cell receptor beta chains below were found in one sample sequenced in a study of metastatic and nonmetastatic thyroid tumors. No patient received treatment before thyroid surgery. TCRdb recomputed clones from the PCR reads via MiXCR. The table includes tens of thousands of clones, roughly a sixth detected once. Specimen: blood. The receptors originated from a female donor with papillary thyroid cancer or a benign thyroid nodule (not recorded which). Some clones in this sample may be carry-over from other donors' samples.

J is TRBJ2-1 and V is TRBV14; D is undetermined. Germline CDR1 and CDR2: SGHDN and FVKESK. The CDR3 consists of 15 residues. The V and J ends lost 2 bases and 10 bases respectively, with 18 bases between them. The CDR3 nucleotides are TGTGCCAGCAGCCAATATCTTTTCTCCTTGGTCGAGCAGTTCTTC. Its protein product is CASSQYLFSLVEQFF.

A word on this clone: An end of the junction does not agree with germline; a read error may underlie this. The CDR3 spells CASSKGSEAFF. CDR3 DNA: TGTGCCAGCTCAAAGGGCTCTGAAGCCTTCTTT. The chain joins TRBV18 to TRBJ1-1; D gene unclear. There are 11 residues in the CDR3. CDR1 and CDR2 from the germline V gene are KGHSH and LQKENI.

This clone was seen at least ten times. A much bigger clone sits one base away, suggesting this may be a read error. The sample holds other DNA sequences that translate to the same CDR3. The chain combines TRBV4-2 with TRBJ2-5; weak D call: TRBD2 (5 bases). The germline CDR1 and CDR2 sequences are LGHNA and YNFKEQ. CDR3 length: 16 amino acids. Trimming took 1 base from V and 5 from J, leaving 17 bases between them. CDR3 nucleotides: TGTGCCAGCAGCCAAGCCGGAACTAGTGGCAGGGAGACCCAGTACTTC. Encoded protein: CASSQAGTSGRETQYF.

A few counts support this clone. The chain couples TRBV6-6 to TRBJ2-7; D unresolved. CDR3 length equals 14 residues. From germline, CDR1 is MNHNY and CDR2 SVGAGI (reference sequence). V lost 0 bases and J 1 base, leaving 7 bases between the germline ends. The CDR3 DNA follows: TGTGCCAGCAGTTACTCGAGTCAGTCCTACGAGCAGTACTTC. Residues: CASSYSSQSYEQYF.

This clone was counted only a few times. The chain is built from TRBV6-2 or TRBV6-3 and TRBJ2-5, with a tentative D call TRBD2 (6 bases). V lost 6 bases to trimming and J lost 0 bases, with 14 bases between them. The CDR3 spans 15 residues. Germline CDR1 MNHEY, CDR2 SVGEGT. CDR3 loop: CASSRRPGDQETQYF. In DNA, the CDR3 is TGTGCCAGCAGCCGCCGCCCGGGGGACCAAGAGACCCAGTACTTC.

There are many counts of this clone. This sequence joins TRBV28 and TRBJ1-3; D call uncertain. V lost 3 bases to trimming and J lost 4 bases, with 7 bases between them. The CDR3 has 13 amino acids. Per germline, CDR1 MDHEN and CDR2 SYDVKM. CDR3 in DNA: TGTGCCAGCAGTTTTGCAGAGGGAAACACCATATATTTT. Translating it yields CASSFAEGNTIYF. The full variable domain, its missing parts supplied by reference TRBV28 and TRBJ1-3, is DVKVTQSSRYLVKRTGEKVFLECVQDMDHENMFWYRQDPGLGLRLIYFSYDVKMKEKGDIPEGYSVSREKKERFSLILESASTNQTSMYLCASSFAEGNTIYFGEGSWLTVV.

This clone was observed at least ten times. The genes are TRBV20-1 and TRBJ2-3; tentatively, D is TRBD1 (5 bases). The V gene's germline CDR1 is DFQATT and CDR2 SNEGSKA (reference sequence). With 0 bases removed from V and 4 bases from J, the gap between germline ends came to 11 bases. The CDR3 runs to 14 residues. CDR3 DNA: TGCAGTGCTAGAGATCGCAGGGTGGCAGATACGCAGTATTTT. Translation: CSARDRRVADTQYF.

The table lists this clone with many counts. V usage is TRBV20-1 and J usage is TRBJ1-1; D remains ambiguous. The CDR3 loop spans 13 amino acids. Germline lookup yields CDR1 DFQATT and CDR2 SNEGSKA (reference sequence). V was trimmed by 5 bases and J by 1 base, leaving 11 bases between them. The DNA for the CDR3 is TGCAGTGCTGCCCGGGGTTGGAACACTGAAGCTTTCTTT. Translation: CSAARGWNTEAFF.

This clone was picked up many times. The chain joins TRBV5-1 to TRBJ2-2; D call uncertain. Germline V gene data show CDR1 as SGHRS and CDR2 as YFSETQ. This CDR3 contains 15 residues. The V end was cut by 0 bases, the J end by 4 bases, with 10 bases between. CDR3 loop: CASSLEVGSTGELFF. The CDR3 DNA reads TGCGCCAGCAGCTTGGAGGTGGGTTCCACCGGGGAGCTGTTTTTT.

This clone was observed many times. The rearrangement uses TRBV28 and TRBJ1-4, with D perhaps matching TRBD1 (5 bases). In germline, CDR1 is MDHEN, CDR2 SYDVKM. The CDR3 is made up of 13 amino acids. The V gene lost 3 bases and the J gene lost 8 bases, with 10 bases spanning the gap. CDR3 bases: TGTGCCAGCAGTTTCAGGGTTGGGGAAAAACTGTTTTTT. Its protein is CASSFRVGEKLFF.

At least ten counts were recorded for this clone. The chain combines TRBV20-1 with TRBJ2-3; the D is unclear. V lost 4 bases, J lost 6 bases, and 11 bases lay in between. The CDR3 totals 12 residues. Germline assignment: CDR1 DFQATT and CDR2 SNEGSKA (reference sequence). In DNA, the CDR3 is TGCAGTGCTACTACGAATTTGGATACGCAGTATTTT. Translated: CSATTNLDTQYF.

This clone was seen ten or more times. This sequence joins TRBV20-1 and TRBJ2-3, with TRBD2 matching over 9 bases. The ends lost 1 base at V and 3 bases at J; junction bases unmatched: 8. Germline V gives CDR1 DFQATT, CDR2 SNEGSKA (reference sequence). The CDR3 runs to 16 residues. Here the CDR3 DNA reads TGCAGTGCTAGAGCTGTATCGGGACTAGCAACAGATACGCAGTATTTT. Encoded protein: CSARAVSGLATDTQYF.

This clone was detected ten times or more. The CDR3 does not end in the conserved phenylalanine or tryptophan, so this is likely a read error. It is unclear where the CDR3 begins or ends on the DNA, so no DNA is shown, and the CDR3 is as TCRdb lists it. The gene calls are TRBV7-9 and TRBJ2-3; whether TRBD2, the table's D call, matches the DNA was not checked. The CDR3 is made up of 11 amino acids, end residues included. Germline assignment: CDR1 SEHNR and CDR2 FQNEAQ (reference sequence). This CDR3 reads CASSRLAGDVH.

This clone has ten or more counts. The rearrangement links TRBV19 to TRBJ2-7, with no clear D. V was clipped by 7 bases and J by 5 bases, with 9 bases between them. The CDR3 is 11 amino acids. Germline CDR1 and CDR2: LNHDA and SQIVND (reference sequence). CDR3 protein: CASTSSDEQYF. The DNA of the CDR3 is TGTGCCAGTACCTCATCGGACGAGCAGTACTTC.

The CDR3 protein is CASSRNLGSGSEETQYF. CDR3 DNA sequence: TGTGCCAGCAGCCGGAATCTGGGTAGCGGGAGTGAAGAGACCCAGTACTTC. The rearrangement uses TRBV7-9 and TRBJ2-5, with 9 bases aligning to TRBD2. CDR1 SEHNR and CDR2 FQNEAQ come from the germline V gene (reference sequence). The CDR3 spans 17 residues. V dropped 5 bases and J dropped 3; count of bases not matched to a gene: 13.

The rearrangement uses TRBV5-1 and TRBJ1-6; 9 bases are a match to TRBD1. Looked up from germline, CDR1 is SGHRS and CDR2 is YFSETQ. The CDR3 runs to 17 residues. Losses at the gene ends were 4 bases for V and 2 bases for J; bases not matched to a gene: 7. The CDR3 loop reads CASSPWDRDPYNSPLHF. CDR3 in DNA: TGCGCCAGCAGCCCCTGGGACAGGGACCCCTATAATTCACCCCTCCACTTT. Full variable domain (remainder filled in from reference TRBV5-1 and TRBJ1-6): KAGVTQTPRYLIKTRGQQVTLSCSPISGHRSVSWYQQTPGQGLQFLFEYFSETQRNKGNFPGRFSGRQFSNSRSEMNVSTLELGDSALYLCASSPWDRDPYNSPLHFGNGTRLTVT.

The rearrangement uses TRBV27 and TRBJ2-7; 9 bases fit TRBD1. The length of the CDR3 is 15 residues. Germline CDR1 MNHEY, CDR2 SMNVEV (reference sequence). The trim removed 3 bases at V and 5 bases at J, leaving 8 bases unmatched. The CDR3 sequence: CASSLTTGGPNEQYF. DNA for the CDR3: TGTGCCAGCAGTTTGACAACAGGGGGCCCAAACGAGCAGTACTTC.

This clone showed up just a few times. Compared with germline, one end of the junction differs, possibly owing to a read error. The J gene is TRBJ2-7, the V gene TRBV12-3 or TRBV12-4; 9 nucleotides align to TRBD2. The CDR3 length is 14 residues. The CDR3 reads CASSIAGATYEQYF. DNA for the CDR3: TGTGCCAGCAGTATAGCGGGGGCTACCTACGAGCAGTACTTC.

As to this clone: A read error is possible here, since a much larger clone lies one base away. The chain carries TRBV5-5 and TRBJ1-1; no clear D. CDR1 and CDR2 from the germline V gene are SGHKS and YYEKEE (reference sequence). Between the trimmed V and J ends, which lost 4 bases and 6 bases, there was a span of 10 bases. The CDR3 length is 12 residues. The CDR3 is CASSLRSAEAFF. As DNA, the CDR3 is TGTGCCAGCAGCCTAAGGAGCGCTGAAGCTTTCTTT.

This clone was seen at least ten times. The chain couples TRBV6-1 to TRBJ1-1; no clear D. V gave up 5 bases and J gave up 2 bases, with 12 bases separating them. The CDR3 has 14 amino acids. In germline, CDR1 is MNHNS, CDR2 SASEGT. This CDR3 reads CASSPKTGNTEAFF. The CDR3 nucleotides are TGTGCCAGCAGTCCTAAGACGGGTAACACTGAAGCTTTCTTT.

This clone was counted at least ten times. The V gene is TRBV7-9, the J gene TRBJ1-1, with unresolved D. The CDR3 contains 13 residues. CDR1 is SEHNR and CDR2 is FQNEAQ in the germline V gene (reference sequence). V was cut by 4 bases and J by 6 bases, with 12 bases left in between. DNA for the CDR3: TGTGCCAGCAGCTCGGATGGGGTCGCTGAAGCTTTCTTT. Translation gives CASSSDGVAEAFF.

This clone came up many times. The rearrangement links TRBV15 to TRBJ2-5; a possible D gene is TRBD2 (5 bases). This CDR3 is built from 13 residues. CDR1 and CDR2 (germline): LNHNV, YYDKDF (reference sequence). Trimming shortened V by 2 bases and J by 9 bases, and 13 bases separated the two germline ends. The DNA for the CDR3 is TGTGCCACCAGCAGACAGGACGGAGCGGCCCAGTACTTC. Protein: CATSRQDGAAQYF.

Of note for this clone: A much larger clonotype is one base distant, so this may be a read error. The chain uses TRBV24-1 and TRBJ2-5; possible D gene TRBD2, 5 bases. The V and J ends lost 5 bases and 9 bases respectively, with 24 bases between them. Looked up from germline, CDR1 is KGHDR and CDR2 is SFDVKD. The CDR3 contains 16 residues. The CDR3 protein is CATSAILPGGKEAQYF. Here the CDR3 DNA reads TGTGCCACCAGTGCGATTCTCCCGGGCGGAAAGGAGGCCCAGTACTTC.

The chain joins TRBV6-5 to TRBJ1-1; no reliable D call. The V gene lost 1 base and the J gene lost 4 bases, with 13 bases spanning the gap. Looked up from germline, CDR1 is MNHEY and CDR2 is SVGAGI. This CDR3 contains 15 residues. CDR3 amino acids: CASSYFKARGTEAFF. DNA for the CDR3: TGTGCCAGCAGTTACTTCAAGGCCCGGGGCACTGAAGCTTTCTTT.